These 18 T cell receptor beta chains were all obtained from the same sample, sequenced in a study of blood T cell repertoires in COVID-19. Data came from immunoSEQ multiplex PCR; TCRdb stores just in-frame clones and leaves some out. The table includes about 220,000 clones, 80% to 85% detected once. The source material was peripheral blood. All receptors derive from a woman in her sixties or seventies with acute or convalescent COVID-19.

The V gene is TRBV19, the J gene TRBJ2-7, with 10 bases aligning to TRBD2. Germline CDR1 reads LNHDA; CDR2 reads SQIVND (reference sequence). V lost 5 bases, J lost 3 bases, and 4 bases stayed unmatched. The CDR3 consists of 14 residues. CDR3 sequence reads: CASSARLAGYEQYF. The CDR3 DNA reads as TGTGCCAGTAGTGCTCGACTAGCGGGCTACGAGCAGTACTTC.

This clone has more than one count but fewer than ten. The gene calls are TRBV5-8 and TRBJ2-4, with a possible D match to TRBD1 (5 bases). The CDR3 contains 15 residues. Per the germline V gene, CDR1 is SGHTS and CDR2 is YDEGEE. V was pared by 1 base and J by 6 bases, with 14 bases between. The CDR3 region is CASSLRAPGINIQYF. The CDR3 DNA is TGTGCCAGCAGCTTGCGTGCTCCAGGGATAAACATTCAGTACTTC. Full variable domain (missing parts from reference TRBV5-8 and TRBJ2-4): EAGVTQSPTHLIKTRGQQATLRCSPISGHTSVYWYQQALGLGLQFLLWYDEGEERNRGNFPPRFSGRQFPNYSSELNVNALELEDSALYLCASSLRAPGINIQYFGAGTRLSVL.

The chain recombines TRBV5-4 with TRBJ1-3; 8 nucleotides align to TRBD1. V was pared by 4 bases and J by 0 bases, with 9 bases of the junction left unmatched. The CDR3 totals 17 residues. Per the germline V gene, CDR1 is SGHNT and CDR2 is YYREEE (reference sequence). DNA of the CDR3: TGTGCCAGCAGCAGGGTCGGACAGGGCGACTCTGGAAACACCATATATTTT. It translates to CASSRVGQGDSGNTIYF. Together with reference TRBV5-4 and TRBJ1-3, the CDR3 gives the full variable domain: ETGVTQSPTHLIKTRGQQVTLRCSSQSGHNTVSWYQQALGQGPQFIFQYYREEENGRGNFPPRFSGLQFPNYSSELNVNALELDDSALYLCASSRVGQGDSGNTIYFGEGSWLTVV.

The chain couples TRBV21-1 to TRBJ1-5. TRBV21-1 is a listed pseudogene. This CDR3 has 17 residues. CDR3: CASSKARVRVGNQPQHF. CDR3 in DNA: TGTGCCAGCAGCAAAGCGCGGGTTAGGGTAGGCAATCAGCCCCAGCATTTT.

The V gene is TRBV21-1, the J gene TRBJ2-1; TRBD1 was called by the table and not checked on the DNA. TRBV21-1 is classified as a pseudogene. This CDR3 comprises 14 residues. For the CDR3, the DNA is TGTGCCAGCAGCAAAGCCACAGGGTACAATGAGCAGTTCTTC. Translated, it gives CASSKATGYNEQFF.

This chain links TRBV5-8 with TRBJ2-4, with D unresolved. The germline gives CDR1 SGHTS, CDR2 YDEGEE. Between the trimmed V and J ends, which lost 4 bases and 9 bases, there was a span of 11 bases. The CDR3 is 12 amino acids. The CDR3 nucleotides read TGTGCCAGCAGCCCACAGATAGGCATTCAGTACTTC. It specifies CASSPQIGIQYF.

The chain joins TRBV30 to TRBJ1-3, with 7 bases aligning to TRBD1. The J segment lost 4 bases and the V segment lost 7 bases, leaving 4 bases of the junction unmatched. Per germline, CDR1 GTSNPN and CDR2 SVGIG (reference sequence). The CDR3 length is 12 residues. CDR3 amino acids: CAYGQAGNTIYF. The CDR3 region has the DNA TGTGCCTACGGACAGGCAGGAAACACCATATATTTT. Using reference TRBV30 and TRBJ1-3 for the parts outside the CDR3, the full variable domain is SQTIHQWPATLVQPVGSPLSLECTVEGTSNPNLYWYRQAAGRGLQLLFYSVGIGQISSEVPQNLSASRPQDRQFILSSKKLLLSDSGFYLCAYGQAGNTIYFGEGSWLTVV.

This chain joins TRBV30 and TRBJ2-2; 7 bases agree with TRBD1. The trim removed 7 bases at V and 0 bases at J, leaving 11 bases unmatched. This CDR3 spans 16 amino acids. Germline CDR1 and CDR2: GTSNPN and SVGIG (reference sequence). CDR3: CASRRHRGTNTGELFF. The CDR3 nucleotides are TGTGCCTCCAGAAGACACAGGGGTACGAACACCGGGGAGCTGTTTTTT.

The V and J genes are TRBV7-9 and TRBJ1-1; D is ambiguous. The ends were cut back, 6 bases at V and 1 base at J, with 12 bases in the middle. CDR3 length: 14 residues. Germline V gives CDR1 SEHNR, CDR2 FQNEAQ (reference sequence). CDR3 sequence: CASRFGEGNTEAFF. The CDR3 region has the DNA TGTGCCAGCAGGTTCGGAGAGGGGAACACTGAAGCTTTCTTT.

The chain combines TRBV6-1 with TRBJ1-2, with D uncertain. CDR3 length: 12 residues. CDR1 is MNHNS and CDR2 is SASEGT in the germline V gene. V was trimmed by 2 bases and J by 4 bases, leaving 5 bases between them. In DNA, the CDR3 is TGTGCCAGCAGTGAACGGGTCTATGGCTACACCTTC. Protein product: CASSERVYGYTF.

The chain has TRBV11-2 and TRBJ2-5; tentatively, D is TRBD2 (6 bases). Germline V gene sequence: CDR1 SGHAT, CDR2 FQNNGV. The CDR3 is made up of 16 amino acids. Trimming left V 6 bases short and J 4 bases short, with 21 bases between. The CDR3, as DNA: TGTGCCAGCAGATCCCCCAGACCGGGACTTGGAGAGACCCAGTACTTC. It specifies CASRSPRPGLGETQYF.

This chain links TRBV9 with TRBJ1-2, with D possibly being TRBD1 (5 bases). Trimming shortened V by 3 bases and J by 0 bases, and 12 bases separated the two germline ends. The CDR3 spans 15 residues. Germline CDR1 and CDR2: SGDLS and YYNGEE. CDR3: CASSEDSLANYGYTF. The CDR3 DNA follows: TGTGCCAGCAGCGAAGACAGTTTAGCTAACTATGGCTACACCTTC.

The chain uses TRBV6-6 and TRBJ1-1, with no clear D. The CDR3 runs to 15 residues. V gave up 6 bases and J gave up 3 bases, with 17 bases separating them. Germline V lookup: CDR1 MNHNY, CDR2 SVGAGI (reference sequence). The CDR3 nucleotides read TGTGCCAGCAGGTACCCGGGATCTCGCGACACTGAAGCTTTCTTT. Its translation: CASRYPGSRDTEAFF.

This chain joins TRBV6-5 and TRBJ1-4; TRBD1 matches at 9 bases. Germline V gives CDR1 MNHEY, CDR2 SVGAGI. The CDR3 is 15 residues long. V shed 6 bases and J 10 bases; nucleotides not matched to a gene: 12. CDR3 sequence (DNA): TGTGCCAGCAGCGATTCCGGGACAGGGCTGGGAAAACTGTTTTTT. Encoded protein: CASSDSGTGLGKLFF.

The chain couples TRBV6-6 to TRBJ2-1; the D gene is possibly TRBD2 (5 bases). The V gene lost 2 bases and the J gene lost 8 bases, with 16 bases spanning the gap. Germline V CDR1 and CDR2: MNHNY, SVGAGI (reference sequence). The CDR3 has 15 residues. CDR3 residues: CASSYPRTFYDEQFF. The CDR3 DNA sequence: TGTGCCAGCAGTTACCCTCGGACTTTTTACGATGAGCAGTTCTTC.

V and J are TRBV3-1 (or the pseudogene TRBV3-2) and TRBJ1-1; 7 bases are a match to TRBD1. With V trimmed by 5 bases and J by 1 base, 4 bases remained unmatched. The germline gives CDR1 LGHDT, CDR2 YNNKEL (reference sequence). This CDR3 region has 14 residues. The CDR3 loop is CASSVGQTNTEAFF. The CDR3 DNA sequence: TGTGCCAGCAGCGTGGGACAGACGAACACTGAAGCTTTCTTT.

CDR3 sequence reads: CASSMRRAGRPRNEQFF. CDR3 in DNA: TGTGCCAGTAGTATGCGGCGGGCAGGCCGTCCGAGGAATGAGCAGTTCTTC. This chain uses TRBV19 with TRBJ2-1, with D maybe TRBD2 (5 bases). The V gene's germline CDR1 is LNHDA and CDR2 SQIVND (reference sequence). This CDR3 has 17 residues. V was pared by 3 bases and J by 7 bases, with 22 bases between.

The rearrangement uses TRBV28 and TRBJ1-3, with a tentative D call TRBD1 (5 bases). The CDR3 is 14 residues long. CDR1 and CDR2 from the germline V gene are MDHEN and SYDVKM. V was cut by 3 bases and J by 7 bases, with 13 bases left in between. CDR3 amino acids: CASSLRGLVNTIYF. CDR3 in DNA: TGTGCCAGCAGTTTGCGGGGCCTCGTTAACACCATATATTTT.